This TCR beta chain was retrieved from a study of a mutant IDH1 vaccine in newly diagnosed glioma. Overall study: Patients had received radiotherapy, temozolomide, or both previously, most receiving both. Scheduled at week 35, visit V12 preceded visit V13, held at week 47.

Indicated time point: week 35, safety follow-up. Every single dose of the vaccine, 300 ug of mutant IDH1 20-mer peptide, came with topical imiquimod. Using immunoSEQ multiplex PCR, the repertoire was profiled, and TCRdb retains in-frame clones only, with some absent. Here the sample spans about 68,000 clones, around 82% being singletons. Worth noting for this clone: The target antigen is unknown.

The V and J ends lost 0 bases and 6 bases, in that order; junction bases with no gene match: 4. Germline CDR1 reads SGDLS; CDR2 reads YYNGEE. CDR3 length: 15 amino acids. V and J are TRBV9 and TRBJ2-2; 8 bases line up with TRBD1. Specimen: PBMCs, collected from a glioma patient whose treatment included an IDH1 peptide vaccine. This sequence originates from a man aged 18 to 29 with glioma. CDR3 sequence reads: CASSVAQGASGELFF. The CDR3 nucleotides read TGTGCCAGCAGCGTAGCCCAGGGGGCATCCGGGGAGCTGTTTTTT.